The clone carrying this T cell receptor beta chain is a singleton in its sample. Its specificity is unknown. The entry originates in a study of regulatory T cells in long-lasting Graves disease. Study-level findings and limits: Patients whose Graves' disease persisted exhibited lower TCR diversity than those newly diagnosed. Samples came from peripheral blood alone, without thyroid tissue.

This sample's time point: persistent/refractory GD, antithyroid drugs over 5 years with positive TRAb. The TCR library was prepared using RNA isolated from PBMCs. The diagnosis of Graves' disease used American Thyroid Association guidelines. CDR3 length equals 15 residues. The germline gives CDR1 SGHRS, CDR2 YFSETQ. Trimming shortened V by 4 bases and J by 7 bases, and 15 bases separated the two germline ends. CDR3-region Arm-PCR and iRepertoire HTBI primers produced the TCR beta libraries. TCRdb called the multiplex PCR reads again in MiXCR, with one record for every CDR3 protein. The sample consists of roughly 450,000 distinct CDR3 sequences, 23% of them appearing once.

This chain joins TRBV5-1 and TRBJ1-6; D remains unclear. Sample: peripheral blood mononuclear cells (PBMCs), taken when the disease was refractory, from a patient treated with antithyroid drugs. This clonotype was sampled from a female donor with Graves disease. CDR3: CASSNTPGGNSPLHF. CDR3 sequence (DNA): TGCGCCAGCAGCAATACTCCGGGAGGGAATTCACCCCTCCACTTT.